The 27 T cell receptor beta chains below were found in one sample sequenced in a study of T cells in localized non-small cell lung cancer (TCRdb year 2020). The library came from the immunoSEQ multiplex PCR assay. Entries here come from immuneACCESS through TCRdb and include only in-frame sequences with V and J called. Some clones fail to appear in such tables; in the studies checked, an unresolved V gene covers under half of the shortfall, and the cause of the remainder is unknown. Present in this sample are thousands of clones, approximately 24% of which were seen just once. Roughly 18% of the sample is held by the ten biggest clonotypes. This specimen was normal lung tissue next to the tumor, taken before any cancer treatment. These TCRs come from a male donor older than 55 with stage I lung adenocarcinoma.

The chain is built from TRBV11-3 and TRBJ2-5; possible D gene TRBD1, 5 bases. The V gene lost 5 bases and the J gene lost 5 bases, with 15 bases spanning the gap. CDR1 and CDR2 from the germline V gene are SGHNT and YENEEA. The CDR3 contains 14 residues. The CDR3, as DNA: TGTGCCAGCAGCGCCCGAAGGGGCCGGGAGACCCAGTACTTC. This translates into CASSARRGRETQYF.

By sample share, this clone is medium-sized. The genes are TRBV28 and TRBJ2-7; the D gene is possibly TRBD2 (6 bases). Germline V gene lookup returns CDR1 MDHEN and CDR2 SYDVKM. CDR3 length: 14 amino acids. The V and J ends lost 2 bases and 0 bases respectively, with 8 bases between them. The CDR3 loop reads CASSLTGVSYEQYF. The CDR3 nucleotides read TGTGCCAGCAGTTTAACGGGGGTCTCCTACGAGCAGTACTTC.

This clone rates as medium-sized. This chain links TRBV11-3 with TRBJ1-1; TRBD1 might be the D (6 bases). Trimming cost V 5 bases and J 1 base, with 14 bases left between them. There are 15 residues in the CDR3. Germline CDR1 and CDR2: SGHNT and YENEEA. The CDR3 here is CASSARQGSNTEAFF. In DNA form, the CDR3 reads TGTGCCAGCAGCGCGCGCCAGGGGTCGAACACTGAAGCTTTCTTT. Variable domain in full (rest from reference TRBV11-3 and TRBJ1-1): EAGVVQSPRYKIIEKKQPVAFWCNPISGHNTLYWYLQNLGQGPELLIRYENEEAVDDSQLPKDRFSAERLKGVDSTLKIQPAELGDSAVYLCASSARQGSNTEAFFGQGTRLTVV.

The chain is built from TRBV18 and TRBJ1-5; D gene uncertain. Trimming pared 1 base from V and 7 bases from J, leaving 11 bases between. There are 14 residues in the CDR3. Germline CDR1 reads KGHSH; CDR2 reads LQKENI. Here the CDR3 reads CASSPLPAHQPQHF. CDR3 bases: TGTGCCAGCTCACCACTACCGGCGCACCAGCCCCAGCATTTT.

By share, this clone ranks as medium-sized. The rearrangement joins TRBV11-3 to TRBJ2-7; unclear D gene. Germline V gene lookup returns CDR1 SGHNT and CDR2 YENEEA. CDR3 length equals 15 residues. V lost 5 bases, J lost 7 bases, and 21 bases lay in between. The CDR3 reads CASSAYSGVSLEQYF. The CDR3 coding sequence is TGTGCCAGCAGCGCCTATTCTGGGGTCTCCTTGGAGCAGTACTTC.

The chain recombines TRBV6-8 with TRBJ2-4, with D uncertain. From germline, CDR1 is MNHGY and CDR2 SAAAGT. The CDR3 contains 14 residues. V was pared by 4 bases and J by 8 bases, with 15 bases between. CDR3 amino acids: CASSSGLLPDIQYF. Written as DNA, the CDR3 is TGTGCCAGCAGTTCCGGCCTGCTCCCAGACATTCAGTACTTC.

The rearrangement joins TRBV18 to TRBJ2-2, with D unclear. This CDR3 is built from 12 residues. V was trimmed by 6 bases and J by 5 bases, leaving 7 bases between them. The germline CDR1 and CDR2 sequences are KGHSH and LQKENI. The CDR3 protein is CASSLSTGELFF. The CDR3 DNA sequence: TGTGCCAGCTCCCTCTCTACCGGGGAGCTGTTTTTT. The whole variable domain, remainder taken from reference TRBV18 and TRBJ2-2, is NAGVMQNPRHLVRRRGQEARLRCSPMKGHSHVYWYRQLPEEGLKFMVYLQKENIIDESGMPKERFSAEFPKEGPSILRIQQVVRGDSAAYFCASSLSTGELFFGEGSRLTVL.

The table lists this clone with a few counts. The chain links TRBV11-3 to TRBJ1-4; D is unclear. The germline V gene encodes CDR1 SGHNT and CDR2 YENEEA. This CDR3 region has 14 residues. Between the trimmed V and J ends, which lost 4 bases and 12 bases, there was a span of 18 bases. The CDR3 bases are TGTGCCAGCAGCTCTGATTTCTCCCGTCGTGAACTGTTTTTT. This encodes CASSSDFSRRELFF.

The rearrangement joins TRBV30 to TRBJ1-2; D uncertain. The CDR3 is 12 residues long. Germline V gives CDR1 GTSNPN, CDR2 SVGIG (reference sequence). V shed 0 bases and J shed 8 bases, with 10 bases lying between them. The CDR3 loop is CAWSVPAGGYTF. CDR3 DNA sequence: TGTGCCTGGAGTGTTCCAGCCGGGGGCTACACCTTC.

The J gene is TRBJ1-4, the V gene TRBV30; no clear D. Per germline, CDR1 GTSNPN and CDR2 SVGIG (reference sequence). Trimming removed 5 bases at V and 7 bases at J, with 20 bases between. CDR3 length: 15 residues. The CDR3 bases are TGTGCCTGGGCCCCCTCGGGAAGGGAAAGTGAAAAACTGTTTTTT. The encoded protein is CAWAPSGRESEKLFF.

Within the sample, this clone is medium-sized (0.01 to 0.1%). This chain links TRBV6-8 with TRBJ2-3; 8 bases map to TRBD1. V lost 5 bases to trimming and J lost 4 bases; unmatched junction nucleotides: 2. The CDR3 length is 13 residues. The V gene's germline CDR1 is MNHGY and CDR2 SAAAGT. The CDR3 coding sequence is TGTGCCAGCAGTCAGACAGGGGCAGATACGCAGTATTTT. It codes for CASSQTGADTQYF.

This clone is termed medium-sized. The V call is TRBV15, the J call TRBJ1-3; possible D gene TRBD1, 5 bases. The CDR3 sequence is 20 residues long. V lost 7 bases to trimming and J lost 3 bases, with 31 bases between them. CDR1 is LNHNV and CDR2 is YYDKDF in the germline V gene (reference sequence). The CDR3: CATKGDSFTDTSWDGNTIYF. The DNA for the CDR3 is TGTGCCACCAAAGGGGATTCCTTCACAGATACCTCTTGGGATGGAAACACCATATATTTT.

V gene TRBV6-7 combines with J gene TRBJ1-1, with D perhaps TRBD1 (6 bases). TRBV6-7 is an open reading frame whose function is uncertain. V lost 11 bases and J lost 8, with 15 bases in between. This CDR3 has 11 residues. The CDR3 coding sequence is TGTGCCGGCGGGGGGCTGAGGGAAGCTTTCTTT. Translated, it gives CAGGGLREAFF.

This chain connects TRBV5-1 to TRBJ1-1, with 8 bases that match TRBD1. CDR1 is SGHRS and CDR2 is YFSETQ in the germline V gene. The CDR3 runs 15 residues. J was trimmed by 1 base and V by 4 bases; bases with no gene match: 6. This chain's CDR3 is CASSGQGAANTEAFF. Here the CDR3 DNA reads TGCGCCAGCAGCGGGCAGGGGGCCGCGAACACTGAAGCTTTCTTT.

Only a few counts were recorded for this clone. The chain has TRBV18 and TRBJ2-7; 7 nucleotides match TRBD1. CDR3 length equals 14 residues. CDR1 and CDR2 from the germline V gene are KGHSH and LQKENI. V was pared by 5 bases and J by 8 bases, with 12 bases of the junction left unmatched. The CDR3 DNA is TGTGCCAGCTCAGAGGGGGCCTGGGGAGCGCAGCAGTACTTC. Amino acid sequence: CASSEGAWGAQQYF.

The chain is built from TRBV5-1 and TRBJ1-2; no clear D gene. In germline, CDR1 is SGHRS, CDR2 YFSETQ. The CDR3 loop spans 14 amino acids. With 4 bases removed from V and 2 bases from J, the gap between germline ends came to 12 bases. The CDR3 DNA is TGCGCCAGCAGCCCGTCTGAGATAAACTATGGCTACACCTTC. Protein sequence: CASSPSEINYGYTF.

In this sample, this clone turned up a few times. CDR3 amino acids: CASSFSESTDTQYF. In DNA, the CDR3 is TGCGCCAGCAGCTTYAGCGAGAGCACAGATACGCAGTATTTT. This sequence joins TRBV5-1 and TRBJ2-3; unclear D gene. The CDR3 consists of 14 residues. Germline V lookup: CDR1 SGHRS, CDR2 YFSETQ. Trimming pared 2 bases from V and 0 bases from J, leaving 7 bases between.

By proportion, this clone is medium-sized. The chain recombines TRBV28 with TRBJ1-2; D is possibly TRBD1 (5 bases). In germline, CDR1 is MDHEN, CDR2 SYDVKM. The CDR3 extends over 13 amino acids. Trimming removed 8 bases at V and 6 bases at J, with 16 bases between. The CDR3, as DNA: TGTGCCAGCGCTAACAGGAGGTTAAATGGCTACACCTTC. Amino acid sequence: CASANRRLNGYTF.

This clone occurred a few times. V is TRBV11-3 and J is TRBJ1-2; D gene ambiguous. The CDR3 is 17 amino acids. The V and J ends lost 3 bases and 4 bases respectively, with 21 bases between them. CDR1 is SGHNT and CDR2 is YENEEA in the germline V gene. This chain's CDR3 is CASSLASTPSSIYGYTF. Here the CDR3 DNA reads TGTGCCAGCAGCTTGGCAAGCACCCCCAGCTCCATCTATGGCTACACCTTC.

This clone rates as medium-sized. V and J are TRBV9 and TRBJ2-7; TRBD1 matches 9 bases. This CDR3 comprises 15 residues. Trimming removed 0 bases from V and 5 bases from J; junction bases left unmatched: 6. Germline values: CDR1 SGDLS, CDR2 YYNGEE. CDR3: CASSVGGQGIHEQYF. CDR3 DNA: TGTGCCAGCAGCGTAGGGGGACAGGGTATCCACGAGCAGTACTTC.

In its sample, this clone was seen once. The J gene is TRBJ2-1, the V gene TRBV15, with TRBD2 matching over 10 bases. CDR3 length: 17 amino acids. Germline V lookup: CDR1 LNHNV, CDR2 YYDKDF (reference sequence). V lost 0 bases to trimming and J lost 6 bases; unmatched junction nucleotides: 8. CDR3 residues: CATSREAGGAHLNEQFF. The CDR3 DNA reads TGTGCCACCAGCAGAGAAGCGGGGGGGGCCCATCTCAATGAGCAGTTCTTC.

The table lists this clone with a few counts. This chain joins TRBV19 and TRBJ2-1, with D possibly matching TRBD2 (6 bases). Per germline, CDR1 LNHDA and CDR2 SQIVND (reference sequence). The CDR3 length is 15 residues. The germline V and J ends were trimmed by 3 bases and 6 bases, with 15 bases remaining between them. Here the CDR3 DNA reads TGTGCCAGTAGTATTGTGGGGGGTAGTTTCAATGAGCAGTTCTTC. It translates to CASSIVGGSFNEQFF.

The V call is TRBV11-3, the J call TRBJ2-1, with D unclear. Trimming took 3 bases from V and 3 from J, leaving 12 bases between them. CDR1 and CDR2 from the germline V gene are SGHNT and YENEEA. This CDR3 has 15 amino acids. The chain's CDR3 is CASSLDDSNYNEQFF. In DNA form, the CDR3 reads TGTGCCAGCAGCTTGGATGACTCAAACTACAATGAGCAGTTCTTC. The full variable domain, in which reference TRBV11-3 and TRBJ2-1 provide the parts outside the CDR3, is EAGVVQSPRYKIIEKKQPVAFWCNPISGHNTLYWYLQNLGQGPELLIRYENEEAVDDSQLPKDRFSAERLKGVDSTLKIQPAELGDSAVYLCASSLDDSNYNEQFFGPGTRLTVL.

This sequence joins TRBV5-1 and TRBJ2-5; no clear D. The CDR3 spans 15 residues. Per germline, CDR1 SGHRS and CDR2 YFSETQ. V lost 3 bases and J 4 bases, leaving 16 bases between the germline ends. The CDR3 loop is CASSSSGSSGETQYF. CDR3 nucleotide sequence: TGCGCCAGCAGCTCCTCCGGGTCCAGTGGAGAGACCCAGTACTTC.

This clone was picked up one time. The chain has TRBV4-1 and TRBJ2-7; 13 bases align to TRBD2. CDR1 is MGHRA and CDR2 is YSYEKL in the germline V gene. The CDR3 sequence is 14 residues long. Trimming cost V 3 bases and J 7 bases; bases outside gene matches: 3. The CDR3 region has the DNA TGCGCCAGCAGCCACGGACTAGCGGGGGAGGAGCAGTACTTC. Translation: CASSHGLAGEEQYF.

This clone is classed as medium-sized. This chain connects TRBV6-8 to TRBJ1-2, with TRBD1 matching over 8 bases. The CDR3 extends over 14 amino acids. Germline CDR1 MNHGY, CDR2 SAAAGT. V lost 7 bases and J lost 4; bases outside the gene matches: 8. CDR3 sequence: CASTRDRFVYGYTF. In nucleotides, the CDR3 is TGTGCCAGCACCCGGGACAGGTTCGTCTATGGCTACACCTTC.

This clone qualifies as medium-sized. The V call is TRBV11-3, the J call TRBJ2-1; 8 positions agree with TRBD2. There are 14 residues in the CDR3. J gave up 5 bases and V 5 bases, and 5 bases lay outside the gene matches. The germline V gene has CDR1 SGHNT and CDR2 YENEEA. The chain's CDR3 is CASSHRTSNNEQFF. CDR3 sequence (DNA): TGTGCCAGCAGCCACAGGACTAGCAACAATGAGCAGTTCTTC.